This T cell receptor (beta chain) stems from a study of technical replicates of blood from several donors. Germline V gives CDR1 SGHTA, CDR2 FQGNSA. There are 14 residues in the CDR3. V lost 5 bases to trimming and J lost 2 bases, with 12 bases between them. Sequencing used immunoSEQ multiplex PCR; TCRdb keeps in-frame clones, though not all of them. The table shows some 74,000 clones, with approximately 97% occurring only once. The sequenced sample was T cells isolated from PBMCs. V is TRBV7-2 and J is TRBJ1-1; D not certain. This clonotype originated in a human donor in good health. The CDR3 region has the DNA TGTGCCAGCAGCCAAGCCTACAGAAACACTGAAGCTTTCTTT. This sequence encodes CASSQAYRNTEAFF.